This T cell receptor beta chain was sequenced in a study of T cells in Graves' hyperthyroidism and ophthalmopathy. Study-wide points: The blood repertoire included most of the expanded thyroid clonotypes above 0.001. A model of 13 V-J pairs discriminated ophthalmopathy from stable hyperthyroidism.

V shed 1 base, J shed 0 bases, and the junction held 6 bases outside the gene matches. The length of the CDR3 is 16 residues. CDR1 is LGHNA and CDR2 is YNFKEQ in the germline V gene. This clonotype appeared a few times. Its specificity is unknown. Amplification of TCR beta CDR3 regions was performed using RNA transcripts as template. The TCR CDR3 was amplified in a first-round RT-PCR using the HTBI primer set. TCRdb ran MiXCR on the multiplex PCR reads and lists one entry per CDR3 protein. The profile covers around 530,000 distinct CDR3 sequences, with roughly 15% appearing a single time and approximately 16% taken by the ten largest. Researchers barred patients who had uncontrolled infection, other autoimmune disease, pregnancy or lactation. Extraction of PBMCs used roughly 9.3 ml of fresh peripheral blood.

The origin of this receptor is a woman between 18 and 30 years old with Graves' ophthalmopathy. The V gene is TRBV4-2, the J gene TRBJ2-7; TRBD2 aligns across 7 bases. The sequencing input was blood. As DNA, the CDR3 is TGTGCCAGCAGCCAAGGGGAGGGGAGTCCCTCCTACGAGCAGTACTTC. Amino acids: CASSQGEGSPSYEQYF.